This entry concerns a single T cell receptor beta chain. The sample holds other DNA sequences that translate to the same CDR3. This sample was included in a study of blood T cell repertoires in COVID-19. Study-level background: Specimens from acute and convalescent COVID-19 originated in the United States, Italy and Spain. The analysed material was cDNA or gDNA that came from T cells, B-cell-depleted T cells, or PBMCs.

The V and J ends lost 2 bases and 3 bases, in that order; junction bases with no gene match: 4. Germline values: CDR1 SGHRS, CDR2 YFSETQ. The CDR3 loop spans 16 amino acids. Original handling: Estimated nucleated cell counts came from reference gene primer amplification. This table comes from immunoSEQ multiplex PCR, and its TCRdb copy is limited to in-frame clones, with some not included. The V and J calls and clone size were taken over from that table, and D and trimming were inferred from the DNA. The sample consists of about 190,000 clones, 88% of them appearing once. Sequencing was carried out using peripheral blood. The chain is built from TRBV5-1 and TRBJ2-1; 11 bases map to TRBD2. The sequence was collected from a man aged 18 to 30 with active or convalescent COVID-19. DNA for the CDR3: TGCGCCAGCAGCTTAACCGGGACTAGCGGCTACAATGAGCAGTTCTTC. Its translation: CASSLTGTSGYNEQFF.